This T cell receptor beta chain was observed in a study of T cell repertoires in cytomegalovirus infection. This clonotype was seen a handful of times. Its specificity is unknown. TCRdb called the reads again in MiXCR, with one record for every CDR3 protein. In the table there are about 890,000 distinct CDR3 sequences, approximately 32% of which are singletons. Between the trimmed V and J ends, which lost 1 base and 6 bases, there was a span of 10 bases. The germline CDR1 and CDR2 sequences are MNHNS and SASEGT. This CDR3 contains 14 residues. Specimen: cultured CD8+ T cells from PBMCs, collected from culture after CMV antigen stimulation. The source is a human donor in good health (CMV status not recorded). Some clones in this sample may be carry-over from other donors' samples. The chain carries TRBV6-1 and TRBJ2-1; the D gene is possibly TRBD1 (6 bases). The CDR3 nucleotides read TGTGCCAGCAGTGAAGTACAGGGCAGCAATGAGCAGTTCTTC. Its translation is CASSEVQGSNEQFF.